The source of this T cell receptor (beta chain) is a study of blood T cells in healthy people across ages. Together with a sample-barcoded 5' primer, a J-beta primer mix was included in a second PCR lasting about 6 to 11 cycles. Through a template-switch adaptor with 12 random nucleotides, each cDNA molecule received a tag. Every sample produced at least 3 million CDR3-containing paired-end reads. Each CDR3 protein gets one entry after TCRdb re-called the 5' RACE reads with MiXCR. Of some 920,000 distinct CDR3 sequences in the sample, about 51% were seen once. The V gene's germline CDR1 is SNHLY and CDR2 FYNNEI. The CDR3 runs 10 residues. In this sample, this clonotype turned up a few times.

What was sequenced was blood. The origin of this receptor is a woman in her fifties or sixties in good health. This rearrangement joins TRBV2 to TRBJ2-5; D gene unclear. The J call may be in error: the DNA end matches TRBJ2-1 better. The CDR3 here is CASRQETQFF. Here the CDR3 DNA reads TGTGCCAGCCGCCAAGAGACCCAGTTCTTC.